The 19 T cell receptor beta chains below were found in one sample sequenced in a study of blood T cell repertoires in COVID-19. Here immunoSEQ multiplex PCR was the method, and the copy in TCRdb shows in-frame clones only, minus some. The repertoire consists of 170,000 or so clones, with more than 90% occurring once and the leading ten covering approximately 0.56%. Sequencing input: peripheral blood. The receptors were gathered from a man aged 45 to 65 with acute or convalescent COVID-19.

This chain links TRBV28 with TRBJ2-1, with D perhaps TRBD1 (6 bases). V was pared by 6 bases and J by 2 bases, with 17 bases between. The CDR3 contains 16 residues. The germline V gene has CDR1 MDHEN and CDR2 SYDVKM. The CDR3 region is CASSRTATGTYNEQFF. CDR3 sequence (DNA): TGTGCCAGCAGCCGAACGGCGACAGGAACCTACAATGAGCAGTTCTTC.

The CDR3 sequence is CASSTVYTEAFF. DNA of the CDR3: TGTGCCAGTTCTACAGTTTACACTGAAGCTTTCTTT. The chain carries TRBV6-6 and TRBJ1-1; D remains ambiguous. The CDR3 totals 12 residues. Trimming left V 9 bases short and J 3 bases short, with 11 bases between. In germline, CDR1 is MNHNY, CDR2 SVGAGI (reference sequence).

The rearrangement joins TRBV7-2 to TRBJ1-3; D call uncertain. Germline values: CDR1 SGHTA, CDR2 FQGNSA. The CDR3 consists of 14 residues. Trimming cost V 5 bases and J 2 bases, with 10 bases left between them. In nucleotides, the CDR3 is TGTGCCAGCAGCCCCGTGACAACTGGAAACACCATATATTTT. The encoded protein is CASSPVTTGNTIYF.

CDR3 in DNA: TGTGCCAGCAGCCCGGGGGGCAACTCCTACGAGCAGTACTTC. Its protein is CASSPGGNSYEQYF. This chain joins TRBV28 and TRBJ2-7; the D gene is possibly TRBD2 (7 bases). The germline V gene encodes CDR1 MDHEN and CDR2 SYDVKM. Trimming took off 6 bases at V and 0 bases at J, with 12 bases between the two ends. The CDR3 runs to 14 residues.

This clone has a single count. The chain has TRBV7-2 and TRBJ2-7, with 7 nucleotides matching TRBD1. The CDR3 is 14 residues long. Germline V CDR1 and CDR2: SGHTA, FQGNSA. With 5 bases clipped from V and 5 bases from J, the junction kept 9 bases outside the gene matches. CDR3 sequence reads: CASSPTGIHDEQYF. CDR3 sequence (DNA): TGTGCCAGCAGCCCGACAGGGATTCACGACGAGCAGTACTTC.

CDR3 DNA sequence: TGCGCCAGCAGCTCGGGAAATGAGGGATTAAACATTCAGTACTTC. Translation gives CASSSGNEGLNIQYF. The chain has TRBV5-1 and TRBJ2-4, with a tentative D call TRBD2 (5 bases). The CDR3 totals 15 residues. In germline, CDR1 is SGHRS, CDR2 YFSETQ. Deletions cut 3 bases from V and 6 bases from J, with 16 bases between.

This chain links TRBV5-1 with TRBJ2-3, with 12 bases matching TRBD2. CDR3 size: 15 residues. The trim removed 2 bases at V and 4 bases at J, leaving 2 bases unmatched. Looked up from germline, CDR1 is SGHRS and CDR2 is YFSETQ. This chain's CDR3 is CASSFLAGGADTQYF. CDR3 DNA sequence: TGCGCCAGCAGCTTCCTAGCGGGAGGGGCAGATACGCAGTATTTT.

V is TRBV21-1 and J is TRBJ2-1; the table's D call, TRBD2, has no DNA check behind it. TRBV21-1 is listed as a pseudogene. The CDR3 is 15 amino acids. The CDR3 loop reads CASSRLAPDSNEQFF. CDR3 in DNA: TGTGCCAGCAGCCGACTAGCCCCAGATTCTAATGAGCAGTTCTTC.

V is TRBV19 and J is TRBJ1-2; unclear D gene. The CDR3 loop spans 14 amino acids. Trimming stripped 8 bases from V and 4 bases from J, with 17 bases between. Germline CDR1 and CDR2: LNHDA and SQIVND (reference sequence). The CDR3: CASHPLTTSYGYTF. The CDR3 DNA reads TGTGCCAGTCACCCCTTGACAACCTCCTATGGCTACACCTTC.

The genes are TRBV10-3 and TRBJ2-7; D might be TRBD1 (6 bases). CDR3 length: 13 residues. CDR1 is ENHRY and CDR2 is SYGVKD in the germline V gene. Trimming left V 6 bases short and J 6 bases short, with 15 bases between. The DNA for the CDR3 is TGTGCCATCAGGCCGGGACACGCCTCCGAGCAGTACTTC. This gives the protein CAIRPGHASEQYF.

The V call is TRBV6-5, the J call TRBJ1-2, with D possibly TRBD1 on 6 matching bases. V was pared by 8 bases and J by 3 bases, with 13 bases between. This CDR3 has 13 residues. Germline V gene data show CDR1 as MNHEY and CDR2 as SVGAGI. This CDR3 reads CASYSTGYYGYTF. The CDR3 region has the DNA TGTGCCAGCTATAGTACAGGGTACTATGGCTACACCTTC.

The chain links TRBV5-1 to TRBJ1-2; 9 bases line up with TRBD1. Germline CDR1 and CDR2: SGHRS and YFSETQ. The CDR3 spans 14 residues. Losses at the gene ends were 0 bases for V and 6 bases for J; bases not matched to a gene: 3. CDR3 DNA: TGCGCCAGCAGCTTGGGACAGGGGGTGCATGGCTACACCTTC. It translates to CASSLGQGVHGYTF.

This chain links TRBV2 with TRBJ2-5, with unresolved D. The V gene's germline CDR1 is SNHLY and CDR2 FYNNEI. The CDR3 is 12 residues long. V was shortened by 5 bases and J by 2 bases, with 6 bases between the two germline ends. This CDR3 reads CASSTEQETQYF. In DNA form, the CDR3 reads TGTGCCAGCAGTACAGAACAAGAGACCCAGTACTTC.

The CDR3 coding sequence is TGTGCCAGCAACGGACTAGCGGGAGACAATGAGCAGTTCTTC. Translating gives CASNGLAGDNEQFF. This chain uses TRBV6-5 with TRBJ2-1; 13 positions agree with TRBD2. Germline V CDR1 and CDR2: MNHEY, SVGAGI. V dropped 7 bases and J dropped 5; count of bases not matched to a gene: 2. The CDR3 loop spans 14 amino acids.

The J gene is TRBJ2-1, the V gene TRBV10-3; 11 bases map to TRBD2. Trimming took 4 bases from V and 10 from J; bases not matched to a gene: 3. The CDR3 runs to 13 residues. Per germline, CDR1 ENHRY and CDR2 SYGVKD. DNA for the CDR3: TGTGCCATCAGTGGGGGACTAGCGGAGGAGCAGTTCTTC. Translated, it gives CAISGGLAEEQFF.

This chain's CDR3 is CASSLNTGELFF. Here the CDR3 DNA reads TGTGCCAGCAGTCTTAACACCGGGGAGCTGTTTTTT. The V and J genes are TRBV2 and TRBJ2-2; D is unresolved. CDR3 size: 12 residues. The germline CDR1 and CDR2 sequences are SNHLY and FYNNEI. V shed 5 bases and J shed 2 bases, with 3 bases lying between them.

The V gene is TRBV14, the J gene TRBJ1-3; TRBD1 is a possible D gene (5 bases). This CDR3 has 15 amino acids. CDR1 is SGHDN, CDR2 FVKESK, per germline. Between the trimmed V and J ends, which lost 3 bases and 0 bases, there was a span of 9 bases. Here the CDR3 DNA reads TGTGCCAGCAGCCATCAGGGAGGCTCTGGAAACACCATATATTTT. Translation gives CASSHQGGSGNTIYF.

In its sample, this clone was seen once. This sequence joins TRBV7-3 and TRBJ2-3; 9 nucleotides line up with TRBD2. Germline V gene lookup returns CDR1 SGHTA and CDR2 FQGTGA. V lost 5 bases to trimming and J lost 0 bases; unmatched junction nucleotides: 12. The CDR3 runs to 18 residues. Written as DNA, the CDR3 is TGTGCCAGCAGCCCTGGGGGTAGCGGGGGCTATAGCACAGATACGCAGTATTTT. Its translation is CASSPGGSGGYSTDTQYF.

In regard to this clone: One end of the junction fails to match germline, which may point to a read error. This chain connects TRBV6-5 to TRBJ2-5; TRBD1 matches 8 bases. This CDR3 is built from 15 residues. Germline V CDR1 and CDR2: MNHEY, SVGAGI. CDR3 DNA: TGTGTCAGCAGTTACTCTGGGACAGGCCAAGAGACCCAGTACTTC. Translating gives CVSSYSGTGQETQYF.